The 23 T cell receptor beta chains below were found in one sample sequenced in a study of T cell repertoires in cytomegalovirus infection. Using its own MiXCR run on the reads, TCRdb lists one record per CDR3 protein. The sample consists of about 740,000 distinct CDR3 sequences, 35% of them appearing once. Input material: PBMCs. The receptor set was obtained from a human donor in good health (CMV status not recorded). Some clones in this sample may be carry-over from other donors' samples.

The CDR3 bases are TGTGCCAGCAGCTTAGTCCAGGGGGCGTCTGGAAACACCATATATTTT. Translated, it gives CASSLVQGASGNTIYF. The genes are TRBV7-8 and TRBJ1-3, with 8 bases lining up with TRBD1. This CDR3 comprises 16 residues. From germline, CDR1 is SGHVS and CDR2 FQNEAQ. J was trimmed by 1 base and V by 1 base; bases with no gene match: 3.

The chain links TRBV12-3 or TRBV12-4 to TRBJ1-2; D not resolved. The CDR3 totals 13 residues. V shed 3 bases and J shed 5 bases, with 10 bases lying between them. CDR3 sequence (DNA): TGTGCCAGCAGTTTGACGGCGAAATATGGCTACACCTTC. It translates to CASSLTAKYGYTF.

The CDR3 DNA reads TGTGCCACCGTGACCGGGGCCGGGGAGCTGTTTTTT. It translates to CATVTGAGELFF. The genes are TRBV12-3 or TRBV12-4 and TRBJ2-2; a weak D match, TRBD2 (5 bases). The ends were cut back, 10 bases at V and 6 bases at J, with 12 bases in the middle. The CDR3 spans 12 residues.

This clonotype was found a few times. The chain recombines TRBV6-1 with TRBJ1-5; D remains ambiguous. The germline gives CDR1 MNHNS, CDR2 SASEGT. This CDR3 comprises 14 residues. Trimming left V 3 bases short and J 7 bases short, with 13 bases between. The CDR3 DNA sequence: TGTGCCAGCAGTGACAGTACGGTATGGCAGCCCCAGCATTTT. It specifies CASSDSTVWQPQHF.

The sample holds a few counts of this clonotype. The rearrangement uses TRBV7-3 and TRBJ1-1; TRBD1 agrees at 7 bases. The J segment lost 7 bases and the V segment lost 1 base, leaving 3 bases of the junction unmatched. Looked up from germline, CDR1 is SGHTA and CDR2 is FQGTGA. This CDR3 is 13 amino acids long. CDR3 nucleotide sequence: TGTGCCAGCAGCTTAAGACAGGGTATTGAAGCTTTCTTT. Translating it yields CASSLRQGIEAFF.

This clonotype was observed a few times. V usage is TRBV27 and J usage is TRBJ1-2; D possibly corresponds to TRBD1 (6 bases). The ends were cut back, 5 bases at V and 4 bases at J, with 14 bases in the middle. This CDR3 spans 14 amino acids. Germline CDR1 reads MNHEY; CDR2 reads SMNVEV (reference sequence). The CDR3 nucleotides are TGTGCCAGCAGTCAGCCAGGGGAAGGCTATGGCTACACCTTC. Translation: CASSQPGEGYGYTF.

The chain recombines TRBV12-3 or TRBV12-4 with TRBJ1-5; D gene uncertain. V was cut by 2 bases and J by 6 bases, with 14 bases left in between. The CDR3 extends over 15 amino acids. The CDR3 sequence is CASSLNTGLPQPQHF. In DNA form, the CDR3 reads TGTGCCAGCAGTTTAAATACCGGCCTCCCTCAGCCCCAGCATTTT.

There are a few counts of this clonotype. This chain connects TRBV25-1 to TRBJ2-1; perhaps TRBD1 as D (6 bases). Germline CDR1 is MGHDK and CDR2 is SYGVNS. The CDR3 runs 17 residues. Trimming pared 3 bases from V and 0 bases from J, leaving 15 bases between. The CDR3 is CASSDPSGASSYNEQFF. CDR3 nucleotides: TGTGCCAGCAGTGACCCCTCAGGGGCGTCCTCCTACAATGAGCAGTTCTTC.

This chain joins TRBV7-9 and TRBJ1-5; a weak D match, TRBD1 (6 bases). The CDR3 is 15 amino acids. V was clipped by 4 bases and J by 1 base, with 11 bases between them. Per germline, CDR1 SEHNR and CDR2 FQNEAQ (reference sequence). CDR3 DNA: TGTGCCAGCAGCTGGGGGGCGGACAGCAATCAGCCCCAGCATTTT. It yields the protein CASSWGADSNQPQHF.

The V gene is TRBV7-2, the J gene TRBJ1-2; 9 bases agree with TRBD1. Trimming cost V 4 bases and J 7 bases; bases outside gene matches: 7. The CDR3 consists of 14 residues. Germline loops: CDR1 SGHTA, CDR2 FQGNSA. CDR3 nucleotides: TGTGCCAGCAGCTCCCCCGGGACAGGGTTTGGCTACACCTTC. Amino acids: CASSSPGTGFGYTF.

This clonotype was seen a few times. V gene TRBV28 combines with J gene TRBJ1-1; D unresolved. V lost 6 bases, J lost 1 base, and 18 bases lay in between. The germline V gene encodes CDR1 MDHEN and CDR2 SYDVKM. The CDR3 is 16 amino acids. The CDR3: CASSGSFEAENTEAFF. CDR3 DNA: TGTGCCAGCAGCGGGTCCTTCGAGGCGGAGAACACTGAAGCTTTCTTT.

This chain joins TRBV7-9 and TRBJ2-6; D not resolved. With 1 base removed from V and 0 bases from J, the gap between germline ends came to 10 bases. The CDR3 is made up of 17 amino acids. The germline gives CDR1 SEHNR, CDR2 FQNEAQ (reference sequence). The CDR3, as DNA: TGTGCCAGCAGCTTAGTAGTACAGCGCTCTGGGGCCAACGTCCTGACTTTC. Translation gives CASSLVVQRSGANVLTF.

This clonotype was detected ten times or more. The germline gene is not matched at one end of the junction; a read error may be the cause. The chain links TRBV7-6 to TRBJ1-2; D perhaps matches TRBD1 (6 bases). Germline V gene lookup returns CDR1 SGHVS and CDR2 FNYEAQ. CDR3 length: 13 residues. CDR3: CASSFSGGYRYTF. CDR3 DNA: TGTGCCAGCAGCTTTTCGGGGGGCTATCGCTACACCTTC.

This chain links TRBV28 with TRBJ2-2; 7 positions agree with TRBD1. V trimming: 5 bases; J trimming: 6 bases; junction bases outside the gene matches: 9. Germline V gene data show CDR1 as MDHEN and CDR2 as SYDVKM. The CDR3 runs to 15 residues. In DNA form, the CDR3 reads TGTGCCAGCAGTCCCACAGGGGAGTCAGCCGGGGAGCTGTTTTTT. Its translation: CASSPTGESAGELFF.

Concerning this clonotype: Germline is not matched at one junction end, which may reflect a read error. The chain is built from TRBV6-8 and TRBJ1-5, with a tentative D call TRBD1 (5 bases). The CDR3 length is 15 residues. CDR1 is MNHGY and CDR2 is SAAAGT in the germline V gene. This chain's CDR3 is CASSREGASNQTQHF. CDR3 nucleotides: TGTGCCAGCAGCAGAGAAGGGGCTAGCAATCAGACCCAGCATTTT.

Points on this clonotype: Mismatch with germline at one junction end may stem from a read error. The rearrangement links TRBV11-1 to TRBJ1-1; D unclear. This CDR3 contains 15 residues. Germline V gene sequence: CDR1 SGHAT, CDR2 FQDESV (reference sequence). The CDR3 here is CASSTPAHMNTEDFF. In DNA form, the CDR3 reads TGTGCCAGCAGCACCCCGGCCCATATGAACACTGAAGATTTCTTT.

The genes are TRBV7-8 and TRBJ1-6, with 8 bases identical to TRBD1. Germline CDR1 is SGHVS and CDR2 is FQNEAQ. This CDR3 comprises 15 residues. Germline trimming cut 5 bases from V and 4 bases from J; bases unmatched to any gene: 4. The CDR3, as DNA: TGTGCCAGCAGCGCCAGACAGGGGTATAATTCACCCCTCCACTTT. Translation gives CASSARQGYNSPLHF.

The chain links TRBV5-1 to TRBJ1-2; D is unresolved. From germline, CDR1 is SGHRS and CDR2 YFSETQ. V shed 6 bases and J shed 2 bases, with 8 bases lying between them. The CDR3 has 12 amino acids. For the CDR3, the DNA is TGCGCCAGCAAGCCGGACAACTATGGCTACACCTTC. Translation gives CASKPDNYGYTF.

J is TRBJ2-3 and V is TRBV12-3 or TRBV12-4, with TRBD2 as a possible D gene (5 bases). V lost 5 bases to trimming and J lost 5 bases, with 23 bases between them. This CDR3 is built from 17 residues. The CDR3 sequence: CASSRGSRTARLDTQYF. In DNA form, the CDR3 reads TGTGCCAGCAGTCGCGGCAGTCGGACTGCGCGATTAGATACGCAGTATTTT.

Notes on this clonotype: Just one base apart from a much larger clone, this may be a read error. The chain carries TRBV7-6 and TRBJ1-2; 9 positions match TRBD1. CDR3 length: 17 residues. J lost 10 bases, V lost 5 bases, and 20 bases had no gene match. The germline CDR1 and CDR2 sequences are SGHVS and FNYEAQ. The CDR3 spells CASSLPGQGRTFGDYTF. CDR3 nucleotides: TGTGCCAGCAGCCTTCCGGGACAGGGTAGGACCTTTGGTGACTACACCTTC.

The CDR3 coding sequence is TGCAGCTCCGGGGGTTGGGGTTCCTACAATGAGCAGTTCTTC. It translates to CSSGGWGSYNEQFF. V is TRBV29-1 and J is TRBJ2-1, with a tentative D call TRBD2 (6 bases). V was shortened by 8 bases and J by 1 base, with 15 bases between the two germline ends. The CDR3 contains 14 residues. In germline, CDR1 is SQVTM, CDR2 ANQGSEA.

J is TRBJ2-1 and V is TRBV5-6; TRBD2 matches at 10 bases. V lost 5 bases and J lost 0; bases outside the gene matches: 2. The germline V gene encodes CDR1 SGHDT and CDR2 YYEEEE. The CDR3 is made up of 15 amino acids. The CDR3 reads CASSTSGNSYNEQFF. In DNA, the CDR3 is TGTGCCAGCAGTACTAGCGGGAACTCCTACAATGAGCAGTTCTTC.

In its sample, this clonotype was seen a few times. Here the CDR3 DNA reads TGTGCCAGCAGCCAAGACCCTACCGGGACAGGGCAGGGCTACACCTTC. Translating it yields CASSQDPTGTGQGYTF. The chain has TRBV14 and TRBJ1-2; 9 bases line up with TRBD1. V was pared by 0 bases and J by 8 bases, with 10 bases of the junction left unmatched. Germline lookup yields CDR1 SGHDN and CDR2 FVKESK. The CDR3 runs 16 residues.